Listed here are 30 T cell receptor beta chains from one sample, sequenced in a study of T cell responses to AZD1222 COVID-19 vaccine. TCRdb's copy holds only in-frame clones and misses some; the assay was immunoSEQ multiplex PCR. Its table lists about 140,000 clones. Sequenced material: peripheral blood. Source of these receptors: an adult in good health.

The V and J genes are TRBV6-5 and TRBJ1-1; D is perhaps TRBD1 (5 bases). The V end lost 2 bases, the J end lost 3 bases, and 10 bases lay between the germline ends. Germline assignment: CDR1 MNHEY and CDR2 SVGAGI. The CDR3 runs to 14 residues. This CDR3 is CASSYHGAYTEAFF. As DNA, the CDR3 is TGTGCCAGCAGTTACCATGGGGCTTACACTGAAGCTTTCTTT.

The rearrangement joins TRBV5-1 to TRBJ2-2; D unclear. Trimming stripped 0 bases from V and 0 bases from J, with 12 bases between. Germline CDR1 reads SGHRS; CDR2 reads YFSETQ. The CDR3 extends over 17 amino acids. CDR3 residues: CASSLDGGIPNTGELFF. CDR3 coding DNA: TGCGCCAGCAGCTTGGACGGTGGGATCCCGAACACCGGGGAGCTGTTTTTT.

The CDR3 coding sequence is TGTGCCAGCAGCTTAGAGGGGGTCTCTGGAAACACCATATATTTT. Its translation is CASSLEGVSGNTIYF. V usage is TRBV5-6 and J usage is TRBJ1-3; a weak D match, TRBD1 (6 bases). The V gene lost 2 bases and the J gene lost 0 bases, with 9 bases spanning the gap. Germline loops: CDR1 SGHDT, CDR2 YYEEEE. The CDR3 runs to 15 residues.

The CDR3 DNA sequence: TGTGCCAGCAGTTTCTATCTCTACGAGCAGTACTTC. Encoded protein: CASSFYLYEQYF. J is TRBJ2-7 and V is TRBV12-3 or TRBV12-4; D ambiguous. Trimming stripped 3 bases from V and 3 bases from J, with 6 bases between. This CDR3 has 12 residues.

The rearrangement links TRBV6-1 to TRBJ2-7; D uncertain. The CDR3 totals 14 residues. The V gene lost 3 bases and the J gene lost 3 bases, with 12 bases spanning the gap. CDR1 and CDR2 (germline): MNHNS, SASEGT. The CDR3 DNA follows: TGTGCCAGCAGTGATTCGAGACTCAACTACGAGCAGTACTTC. Translation gives CASSDSRLNYEQYF.

This sequence joins TRBV19 and TRBJ1-1; D is ambiguous. CDR3 length: 15 residues. Germline lookup yields CDR1 LNHDA and CDR2 SQIVND (reference sequence). V gave up 1 base and J gave up 5 bases, with 14 bases separating them. The CDR3 DNA follows: TGTGCCAGTAGTATAGTAAACTTTCGAGGGACTGAAGCTTTCTTT. Translation: CASSIVNFRGTEAFF.

This chain joins TRBV28 and TRBJ2-7; the D gene is possibly TRBD2 (6 bases). The ends were cut back, 8 bases at V and 2 bases at J, with 10 bases in the middle. The CDR3 runs 12 residues. CDR1 is MDHEN and CDR2 is SYDVKM in the germline V gene. Written as DNA, the CDR3 is TGTGCCAGCGGGAGACTAGCCTACGAGCAGTACTTC. Amino acid sequence: CASGRLAYEQYF.

The CDR3: CASSLGGLNTEAFF. The CDR3 nucleotides read TGTGCCAGCAGCCTCGGGGGTTTGAACACTGAAGCTTTCTTT. The genes are TRBV27 and TRBJ1-1, with a weak D call TRBD1 (5 bases). This CDR3 has 14 amino acids. Germline values: CDR1 MNHEY, CDR2 SMNVEV (reference sequence). Between the trimmed V and J ends, which lost 6 bases and 0 bases, there was a span of 11 bases.

The chain employs TRBV15 and TRBJ1-2; TRBD1 is a possible D gene (5 bases). CDR1 is LNHNV, CDR2 YYDKDF, per germline (reference sequence). The CDR3 sequence is 17 residues long. Trimming stripped 0 bases from V and 1 base from J, with 15 bases between. The CDR3 spells CATSRDYRQGLNYGYTF. The CDR3 coding sequence is TGTGCCACCAGCAGAGATTATAGGCAGGGACTTAACTATGGCTACACCTTC.

The chain employs TRBV7-9 and TRBJ1-2; 9 nucleotides agree with TRBD1. J lost 4 bases, V lost 0 bases, and 6 bases had no gene match. Germline V CDR1 and CDR2: SEHNR, FQNEAQ (reference sequence). The CDR3 totals 16 residues. CDR3 in amino acids: CASSLAGQGTIYGYTF. CDR3 nucleotide sequence: TGTGCCAGCAGCTTAGCGGGACAGGGCACTATCTATGGCTACACCTTC. Supplemented by reference TRBV7-9 and TRBJ1-2, the full variable domain reads DTGVSQNPRHKITKRGQNVTFRCDPISEHNRLYWYRQTLGQGPEFLTYFQNEAQLEKSRLLSDRFSAERPKGSFSTLEIQRTEQGDSAMYLCASSLAGQGTIYGYTFGSGTRLTVV.

V gene TRBV2 combines with J gene TRBJ2-6; D uncertain. Trimming shortened V by 2 bases and J by 12 bases, and 5 bases separated the two germline ends. CDR3 length: 11 amino acids. Germline CDR1 is SNHLY and CDR2 is FYNNEI. The CDR3 reads CASSEWSVLTF. In DNA, the CDR3 is TGTGCCAGCAGTGAATGGAGCGTCCTGACTTTC.

CDR3 nucleotide sequence: TGTGCCAGCAGAGGACAGGGAGGCCCTGGAAACACCATATATTTT. Encoded protein: CASRGQGGPGNTIYF. The chain couples TRBV2 to TRBJ1-3; the match to TRBD1 covers 8 bases. V lost 6 bases, J lost 2 bases, and 6 bases stayed unmatched. CDR1 SNHLY and CDR2 FYNNEI come from the germline V gene. This CDR3 has 15 amino acids.

As DNA, the CDR3 is TGTGCCAGCAGCCCACTGACAGGGTTGGACACTGAAGCTTTCTTT. Translation: CASSPLTGLDTEAFF. This chain links TRBV7-8 with TRBJ1-1; 7 bases are shared with TRBD1. CDR3 length: 15 residues. J lost 3 bases, V lost 5 bases, and 9 bases had no gene match. Per the germline V gene, CDR1 is SGHVS and CDR2 is FQNEAQ.

The chain joins TRBV14 to TRBJ2-1; 8 positions match TRBD2. With V trimmed by 1 base and J by 14 bases, 10 bases remained unmatched. CDR1 is SGHDN and CDR2 is FVKESK in the germline V gene. This CDR3 is built from 14 residues. The CDR3 DNA reads TGTGCCAGCAGCCAAGTCCCGGGGGGGCAGCAGGAGTTCTTC. Its protein is CASSQVPGGQQEFF.

The chain employs TRBV6-5 and TRBJ2-3; 8 nucleotides align to TRBD2. The CDR3 length is 14 residues. Germline CDR1 is MNHEY and CDR2 is SVGAGI. Trimming took 0 bases from V and 5 from J; bases not matched to a gene: 1. The CDR3 sequence: CASSYSLAGDTQYF. DNA for the CDR3: TGTGCCAGCAGTTACTCTCTAGCGGGAGATACGCAGTATTTT.

The gene calls are TRBV2 and TRBJ1-3; D ambiguous. V was trimmed by 1 base and J by 0 bases, leaving 13 bases between them. This CDR3 is built from 17 residues. Looked up from germline, CDR1 is SNHLY and CDR2 is FYNNEI. CDR3 residues: CASSEVSRRFSGNTIYF. The CDR3 region has the DNA TGTGCCAGCAGTGAAGTCTCGAGACGGTTCTCTGGAAACACCATATATTTT.

The V gene is TRBV11-3, the J gene TRBJ2-3; TRBD2 matches at 10 bases. J was trimmed by 1 base and V by 1 base; bases with no gene match: 2. The CDR3 runs 16 residues. The germline CDR1 and CDR2 sequences are SGHNT and YENEEA. The CDR3: CASSLGTSGRTDTQYF. As DNA, the CDR3 is TGTGCCAGCAGCTTAGGGACTAGCGGTCGCACAGATACGCAGTATTTT.

The chain is built from TRBV20-1 and TRBJ1-5; TRBD1 matches 7 bases. The CDR3 extends over 13 amino acids. V shed 3 bases, J shed 11 bases, and the junction held 10 bases outside the gene matches. Looked up from germline, CDR1 is DFQATT and CDR2 is SNEGSKA (reference sequence). The DNA of the CDR3 is TGCAGTGCTAGTTGGCAGGGGGTTCCAGCCCAGCATTTT. It yields the protein CSASWQGVPAQHF.

The chain has TRBV25-1 and TRBJ1-1; D is perhaps TRBD1 (6 bases). This CDR3 region has 13 residues. The V end was cut by 2 bases, the J end by 6 bases, with 10 bases between. CDR1 and CDR2 (germline): MGHDK, SYGVNS. CDR3 in DNA: TGTGCCAGCAGTGAAACAGGGTTCTCTGAAGCTTTCTTT. It codes for CASSETGFSEAFF.

V usage is TRBV28 and J usage is TRBJ1-2, with D possibly being TRBD1 (6 bases). From germline, CDR1 is MDHEN and CDR2 SYDVKM. Between the trimmed V and J ends, which lost 2 bases and 8 bases, there was a span of 12 bases. The CDR3 has 13 residues. In DNA form, the CDR3 reads TGTGCCAGCAGTTTACACAGGGATGGAGGCTACACCTTC. Translated, it gives CASSLHRDGGYTF.

V usage is TRBV11-2 and J usage is TRBJ2-5; TRBD1 might be the D (5 bases). Trimming pared 0 bases from V and 4 bases from J, leaving 21 bases between. The CDR3 has 18 residues. Germline V lookup: CDR1 SGHAT, CDR2 FQNNGV. The chain's CDR3 is CASSLEQVMARLSETQYF. In DNA, the CDR3 is TGTGCCAGCAGCTTAGAACAGGTCATGGCGCGGCTCTCAGAGACCCAGTACTTC. Full variable domain (remainder filled in from reference TRBV11-2 and TRBJ2-5): EAGVAQSPRYKIIEKRQSVAFWCNPISGHATLYWYQQILGQGPKLLIQFQNNGVVDDSQLPKDRFSAERLKGVDSTLKIQPAKLEDSAVYLCASSLEQVMARLSETQYFGPGTRLLVL.

This rearrangement joins TRBV5-1 to TRBJ1-3; D ambiguous. V was shortened by 0 bases and J by 2 bases, with 12 bases between the two germline ends. The CDR3 consists of 16 residues. From germline, CDR1 is SGHRS and CDR2 YFSETQ. CDR3 residues: CASSLDRASPGNTIYF. CDR3 DNA: TGCGCCAGCAGCTTGGACAGAGCTTCCCCTGGAAACACCATATATTTT.

The chain joins TRBV15 to TRBJ1-2; D uncertain. CDR3 length: 13 residues. V gave up 4 bases and J gave up 7 bases, with 13 bases separating them. Germline CDR1 reads LNHNV; CDR2 reads YYDKDF (reference sequence). In nucleotides, the CDR3 is TGTGCCACCAGCAAAGATCTATCTAGTGGCTACACCTTC. It specifies CATSKDLSSGYTF.

V is TRBV29-1 and J is TRBJ1-4; D not certain. Trimming took off 2 bases at V and 5 bases at J, with 18 bases between the two ends. Germline values: CDR1 SQVTM, CDR2 ANQGSEA. The CDR3 contains 16 residues. CDR3 sequence reads: CSVEISGDGNNEKLFF. The CDR3 DNA reads as TGCAGCGTTGAAATCAGTGGAGACGGCAACAATGAAAAACTGTTTTTT.

V and J are TRBV11-3 and TRBJ1-4; D may be TRBD1 (6 bases). Deletions cut 4 bases from V and 7 bases from J, with 13 bases between. The CDR3 consists of 14 residues. Germline values: CDR1 SGHNT, CDR2 YENEEA. In DNA, the CDR3 is TGTGCCAGCAGCTCCGTGGCAGGGGTTGAAAAACTGTTTTTT. It yields the protein CASSSVAGVEKLFF.

V and J are TRBV7-2 and TRBJ1-2, with 7 nucleotides matching TRBD1. The CDR3 spans 15 residues. V shed 1 base and J 8 bases; nucleotides not matched to a gene: 10. Germline V CDR1 and CDR2: SGHTA, FQGNSA. The DNA of the CDR3 is TGTGCCAGCAGCTTAGTGATGGACAGGTCTTTCGGCTACACCTTC. Translating it yields CASSLVMDRSFGYTF. The full variable domain, in which reference TRBV7-2 and TRBJ1-2 provide the parts outside the CDR3, is GAGVSQSPSNKVTEKGKDVELRCDPISGHTALYWYRQSLGQGLEFLIYFQGNSAPDKSGLPSDRFSAERTGGSVSTLTIQRTQQEDSAVYLCASSLVMDRSFGYTFGSGTRLTVV.

The chain is built from TRBV3-1 (or the pseudogene TRBV3-2) and TRBJ1-1, with TRBD1 matching over 7 bases. The junction had 11 bases not matched to a gene; V was cut back by 7 bases and J by 6 bases. The germline gives CDR1 LGHDT, CDR2 YNNKEL (reference sequence). The CDR3 runs 14 residues. The CDR3 sequence: CASTLNRGASEAFF. CDR3 nucleotides: TGTGCCAGCACCCTAAACAGGGGCGCGTCTGAAGCTTTCTTT.

The chain carries TRBV5-4 and TRBJ2-7; D is uncertain. CDR3 length: 14 residues. The germline V gene has CDR1 SGHNT and CDR2 YYREEE (reference sequence). The ends were cut back, 0 bases at V and 0 bases at J, with 7 bases in the middle. For the CDR3, the DNA is TGTGCCAGCAGCTTGGGTGCAGGCTCCTACGAGCAGTACTTC. This codes for CASSLGAGSYEQYF.

The CDR3, as DNA: TGTGCCAGCACCGGAGGGGTCAGGGGGCTCTATGGCTACACCTTC. Translated: CASTGGVRGLYGYTF. The gene calls are TRBV2 and TRBJ1-2, with 8 bases aligning to TRBD1. With 7 bases clipped from V and 4 bases from J, the junction kept 11 bases outside the gene matches. The germline V gene has CDR1 SNHLY and CDR2 FYNNEI. CDR3 length equals 15 residues. The full variable domain, its missing parts supplied by reference TRBV2 and TRBJ1-2, is EPEVTQTPSHQVTQMGQEVILRCVPISNHLYFYWYRQILGQKVEFLVSFYNNEISEKSEIFDDQFSVERPDGSNFTLKIRSTKLEDSAMYFCASTGGVRGLYGYTFGSGTRLTVV.

V is TRBV7-9 and J is TRBJ1-1; TRBD1 is a possible D gene (5 bases). The length of the CDR3 is 15 residues. Trimming took off 8 bases at V and 2 bases at J, with 18 bases between the two ends. Looked up from germline, CDR1 is SEHNR and CDR2 is FQNEAQ (reference sequence). The CDR3 DNA follows: TGTGCCAGCGCCACGATTGGGCGGGGCAACACTGAAGCTTTCTTT. This codes for CASATIGRGNTEAFF.